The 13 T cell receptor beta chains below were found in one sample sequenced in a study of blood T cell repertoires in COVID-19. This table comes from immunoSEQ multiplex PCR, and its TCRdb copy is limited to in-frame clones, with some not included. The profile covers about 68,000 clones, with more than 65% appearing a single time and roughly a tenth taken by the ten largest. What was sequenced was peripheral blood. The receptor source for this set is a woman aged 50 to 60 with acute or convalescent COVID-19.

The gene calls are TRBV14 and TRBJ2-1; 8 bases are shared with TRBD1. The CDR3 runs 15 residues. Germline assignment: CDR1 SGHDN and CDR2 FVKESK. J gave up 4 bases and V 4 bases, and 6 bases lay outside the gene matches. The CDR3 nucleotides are TGTGCCAGCAGCCTTGGGACAGGCAAATACAATGAGCAGTTCTTC. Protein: CASSLGTGKYNEQFF.

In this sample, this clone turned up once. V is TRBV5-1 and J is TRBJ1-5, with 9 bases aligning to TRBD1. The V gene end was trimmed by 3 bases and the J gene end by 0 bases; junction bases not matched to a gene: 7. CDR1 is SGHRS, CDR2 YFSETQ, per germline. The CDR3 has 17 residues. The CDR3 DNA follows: TGCGCCAGCAGCTATACAGGGGGCCCTTATAGCAATCAGCCCCAGCATTTT. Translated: CASSYTGGPYSNQPQHF.

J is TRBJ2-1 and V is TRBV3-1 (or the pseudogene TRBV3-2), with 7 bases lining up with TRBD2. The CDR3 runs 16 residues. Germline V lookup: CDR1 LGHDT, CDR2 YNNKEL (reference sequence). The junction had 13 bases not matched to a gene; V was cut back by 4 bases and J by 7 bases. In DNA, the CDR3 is TGTGCCAGCAGCCGGAGCGGGACTACTACTCGAAATGAGCAGTTCTTC. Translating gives CASSRSGTTTRNEQFF.

The CDR3 reads CASSAGAYEQYF. DNA of the CDR3: TGCGCCAGCTCAGCGGGAGCCTACGAGCAGTACTTC. The gene calls are TRBV5-1 and TRBJ2-7; 8 bases agree with TRBD2. This CDR3 spans 12 amino acids. The germline CDR1 and CDR2 sequences are SGHRS and YFSETQ. J was trimmed by 2 bases and V by 7 bases; bases with no gene match: 2.

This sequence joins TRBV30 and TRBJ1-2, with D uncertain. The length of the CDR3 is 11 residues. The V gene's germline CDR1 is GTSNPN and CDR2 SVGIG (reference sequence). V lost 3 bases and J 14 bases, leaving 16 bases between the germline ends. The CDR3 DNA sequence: TGTGCCTGGAGCTCATCCACCTCTCGGACCTTC. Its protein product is CAWSSSTSRTF.

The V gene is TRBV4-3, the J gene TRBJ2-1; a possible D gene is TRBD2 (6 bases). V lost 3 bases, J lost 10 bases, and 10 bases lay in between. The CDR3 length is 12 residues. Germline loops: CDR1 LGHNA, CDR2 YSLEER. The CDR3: CASSHGGAEQFF. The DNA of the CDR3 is TGCGCCAGCAGCCATGGAGGGGCAGAGCAGTTCTTC.

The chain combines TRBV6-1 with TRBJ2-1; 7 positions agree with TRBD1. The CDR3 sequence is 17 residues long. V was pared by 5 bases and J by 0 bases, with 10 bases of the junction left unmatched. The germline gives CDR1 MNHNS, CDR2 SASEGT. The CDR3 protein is CASSKEGAVSSYNEQFF. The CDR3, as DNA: TGTGCCAGCAGTAAAGAGGGGGCTGTTAGCTCCTACAATGAGCAGTTCTTC.

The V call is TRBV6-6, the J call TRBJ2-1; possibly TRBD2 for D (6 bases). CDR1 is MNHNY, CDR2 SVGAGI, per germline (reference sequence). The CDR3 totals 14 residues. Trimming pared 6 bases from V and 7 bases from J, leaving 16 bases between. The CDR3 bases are TGTGCCAGCAGAACCTCTAGCGATCTAAATGAGCAGTTCTTC. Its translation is CASRTSSDLNEQFF.

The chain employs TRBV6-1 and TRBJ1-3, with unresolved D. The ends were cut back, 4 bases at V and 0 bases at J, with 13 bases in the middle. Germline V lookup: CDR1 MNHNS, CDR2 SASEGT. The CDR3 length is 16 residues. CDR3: CASSGWTASSGNTIYF. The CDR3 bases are TGTGCCAGCAGTGGATGGACTGCCAGCTCTGGAAACACCATATATTTT.

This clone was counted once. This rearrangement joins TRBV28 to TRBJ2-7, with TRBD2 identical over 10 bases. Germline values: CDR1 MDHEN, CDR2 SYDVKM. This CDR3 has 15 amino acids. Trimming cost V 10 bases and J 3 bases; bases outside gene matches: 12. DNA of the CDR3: TGTGCCACCCACTCCACAGCGGGAGGGGGCTACGAGCAGTACTTC. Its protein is CATHSTAGGGYEQYF.

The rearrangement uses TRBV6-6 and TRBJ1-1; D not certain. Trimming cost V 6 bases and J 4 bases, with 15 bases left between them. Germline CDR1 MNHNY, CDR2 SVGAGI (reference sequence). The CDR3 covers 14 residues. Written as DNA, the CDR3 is TGTGCCAGCAGCCAAAAACGGTCTGTCACTGAAGCTTTCTTT. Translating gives CASSQKRSVTEAFF.

CDR3 loop: CASRQRGGTSANTGELFF. The CDR3 DNA reads TGTGCCAGCAGACAGAGGGGTGGGACTAGCGCCAACACCGGGGAGCTGTTTTTT. The rearrangement joins TRBV7-2 to TRBJ2-2; TRBD2 agrees at 10 bases. Losses at the gene ends were 6 bases for V and 2 bases for J; bases not matched to a gene: 12. Germline CDR1 reads SGHTA; CDR2 reads FQGNSA. This CDR3 has 18 amino acids.

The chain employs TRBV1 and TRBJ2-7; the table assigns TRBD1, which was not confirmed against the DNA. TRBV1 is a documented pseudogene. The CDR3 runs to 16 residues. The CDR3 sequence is CTSGSLEQGYRDEQYF. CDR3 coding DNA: TGCACCAGCGGTTCCCTGGAACAGGGGTATCGAGACGAGCAGTACTTC.